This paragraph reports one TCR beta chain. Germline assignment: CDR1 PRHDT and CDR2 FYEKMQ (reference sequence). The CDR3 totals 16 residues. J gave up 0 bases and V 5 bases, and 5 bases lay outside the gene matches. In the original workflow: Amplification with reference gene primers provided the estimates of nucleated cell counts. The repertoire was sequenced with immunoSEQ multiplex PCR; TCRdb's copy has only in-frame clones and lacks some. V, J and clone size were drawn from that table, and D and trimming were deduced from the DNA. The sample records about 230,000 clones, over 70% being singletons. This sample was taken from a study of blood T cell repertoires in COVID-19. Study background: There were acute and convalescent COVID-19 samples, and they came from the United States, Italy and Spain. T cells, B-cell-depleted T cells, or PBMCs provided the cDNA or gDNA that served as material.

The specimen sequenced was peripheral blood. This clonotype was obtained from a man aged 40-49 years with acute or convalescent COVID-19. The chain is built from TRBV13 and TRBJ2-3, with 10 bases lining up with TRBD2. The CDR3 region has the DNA TGTGCCAGCAGCCCCCGGACTAGCGGTAGCACAGATACGCAGTATTTT. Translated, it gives CASSPRTSGSTDTQYF.